This T cell receptor beta chain was recorded in a study of radiotherapy plus CTLA-4 blockade in lung cancer (dated by TCRdb to 2017 to 2018). Study-wide context: Objective responses were observed in around 20% of enrolled patients, and disease control was achieved in around 28%. The study at large found these results: After treatment with radiotherapy and ipilimumab, TCR clones that originated in tumors expanded in peripheral blood. The strongest predictors of response were reported to be early dynamic shifts in blood T cell clones along with a rise in serum interferon-beta following radiation.

V is clipped by 3 bases and J by 3 bases, and the sequence between their germline boundaries is 8 bases long. From cysteine to phenylalanine, the CDR3 is 14 amino acids long. CDR3 DNA is the only sequence kept; it has 42 bases, read in frame from the first base. The germline V gene provides CDR1 SGHAT and CDR2 FQNNGV. The study evaluated CTLA-4 blockade (ipilimumab) given together with focal radiation therapy in patients who had chemo-refractory metastatic non-small-cell lung cancer. This clone was detected many times. Its cognate antigen has yet to be identified. One base away there is no much larger clone; base qualities are not given. Library method: the immunoSEQ multiplex PCR assay. The table was pulled from immuneACCESS by TCRdb, which kept in-frame rearrangements only. Such tables lose some clones; where checked, under half of the loss comes from unresolved V genes, and the rest has no known cause. The sample yields 35,000 to 55,000 clones; 65% to 70% were counted once. Clones ranked in the top ten supply 20% to 30% of the sample.

The V and J genes are TRBV11-2 and TRBJ1-4; tentative D gene TRBD1, with 5 bases matching. The TCR sequence derives from a human donor with non-small cell lung cancer who had a partial response to radiotherapy plus ipilimumab. Here the sequenced sample was peripheral blood, taken from a patient treated with radiotherapy plus ipilimumab. The CDR3 protein: CASSFRAANEKLFF. The DNA sequence reads TGTGCCAGCAGCTTCAGGGCCGCTAATGAAAAACTGTTTTTT.